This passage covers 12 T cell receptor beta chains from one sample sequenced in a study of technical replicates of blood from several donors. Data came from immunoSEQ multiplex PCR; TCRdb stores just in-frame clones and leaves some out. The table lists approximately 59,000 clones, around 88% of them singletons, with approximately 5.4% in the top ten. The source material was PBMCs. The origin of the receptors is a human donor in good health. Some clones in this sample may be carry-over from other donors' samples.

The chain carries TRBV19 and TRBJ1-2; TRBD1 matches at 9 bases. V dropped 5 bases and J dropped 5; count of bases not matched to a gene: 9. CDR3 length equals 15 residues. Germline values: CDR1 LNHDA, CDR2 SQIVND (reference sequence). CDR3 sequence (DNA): TGTGCCAGTAGTGGACCGGGACAGGGAAGATATGGCTACACCTTC. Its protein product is CASSGPGQGRYGYTF.

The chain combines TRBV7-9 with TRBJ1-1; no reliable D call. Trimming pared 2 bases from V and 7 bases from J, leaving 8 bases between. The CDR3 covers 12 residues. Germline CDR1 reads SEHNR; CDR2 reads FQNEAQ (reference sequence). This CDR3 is CASSLQQSEAFF. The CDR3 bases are TGTGCCAGCAGCTTACAACAGAGTGAAGCTTTCTTT.

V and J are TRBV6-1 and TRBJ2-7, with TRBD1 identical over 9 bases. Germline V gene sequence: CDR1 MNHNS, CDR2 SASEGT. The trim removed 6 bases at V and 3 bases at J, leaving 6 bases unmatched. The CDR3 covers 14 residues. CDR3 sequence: CASRAGTGYYEQYF. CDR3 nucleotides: TGTGCCAGCAGAGCCGGGACAGGGTACTACGAGCAGTACTTC.

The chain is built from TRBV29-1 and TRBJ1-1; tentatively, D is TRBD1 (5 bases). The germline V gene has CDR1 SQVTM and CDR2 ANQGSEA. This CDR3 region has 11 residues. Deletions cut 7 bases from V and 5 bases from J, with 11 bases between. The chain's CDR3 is CSADDSTEAFF. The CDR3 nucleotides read TGCAGCGCAGACGACAGTACTGAAGCTTTCTTT.

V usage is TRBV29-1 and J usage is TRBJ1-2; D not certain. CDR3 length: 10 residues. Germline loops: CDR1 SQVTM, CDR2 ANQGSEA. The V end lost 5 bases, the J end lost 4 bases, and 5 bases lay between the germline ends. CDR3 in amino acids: CSVSSYGYTF. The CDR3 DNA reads TGCAGCGTTTCCAGCTATGGCTACACCTTC.

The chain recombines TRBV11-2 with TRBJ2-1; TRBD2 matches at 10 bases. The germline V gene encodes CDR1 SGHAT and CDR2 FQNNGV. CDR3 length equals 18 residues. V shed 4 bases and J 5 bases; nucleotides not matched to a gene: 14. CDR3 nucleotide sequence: TGTGCCAGCAGCTCCCGGACTAGCGGAAAGGGGGGTAACAATGAGCAGTTCTTC. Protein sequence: CASSSRTSGKGGNNEQFF.

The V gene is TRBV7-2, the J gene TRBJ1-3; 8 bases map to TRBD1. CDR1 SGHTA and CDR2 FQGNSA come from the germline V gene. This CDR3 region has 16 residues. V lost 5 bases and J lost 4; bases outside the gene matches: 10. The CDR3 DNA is TGTGCCAGCAGCGACACCGGGACAGGACCAGGAAACACCATATATTTT. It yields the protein CASSDTGTGPGNTIYF.

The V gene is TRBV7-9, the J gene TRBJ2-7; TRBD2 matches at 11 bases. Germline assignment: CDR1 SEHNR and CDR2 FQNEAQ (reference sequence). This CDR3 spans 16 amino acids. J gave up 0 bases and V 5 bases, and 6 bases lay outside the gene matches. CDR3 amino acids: CASSPLTSGISYEQYF. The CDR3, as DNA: TGTGCCAGCAGCCCTCTGACTAGCGGGATCTCCTACGAGCAGTACTTC. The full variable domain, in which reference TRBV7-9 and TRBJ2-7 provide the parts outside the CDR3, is DTGVSQNPRHKITKRGQNVTFRCDPISEHNRLYWYRQTLGQGPEFLTYFQNEAQLEKSRLLSDRFSAERPKGSFSTLEIQRTEQGDSAMYLCASSPLTSGISYEQYFGPGTRLTVT.

CDR3 region: CASTRLYEQYF. DNA of the CDR3: TGTGCCAGCACCCGACTCTACGAGCAGTACTTC. The chain employs TRBV2 and TRBJ2-7, with D uncertain. The CDR3 length is 11 residues. Per germline, CDR1 SNHLY and CDR2 FYNNEI. Trimming took off 7 bases at V and 3 bases at J, with 7 bases between the two ends.

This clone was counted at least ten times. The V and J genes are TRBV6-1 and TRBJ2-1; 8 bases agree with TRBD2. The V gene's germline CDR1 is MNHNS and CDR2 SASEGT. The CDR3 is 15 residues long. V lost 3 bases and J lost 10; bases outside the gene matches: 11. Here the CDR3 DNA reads TGTGCCAGCAGTGAGGGGCTAGCGGGTGGCGGGGAGCAGTTCTTC. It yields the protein CASSEGLAGGGEQFF.

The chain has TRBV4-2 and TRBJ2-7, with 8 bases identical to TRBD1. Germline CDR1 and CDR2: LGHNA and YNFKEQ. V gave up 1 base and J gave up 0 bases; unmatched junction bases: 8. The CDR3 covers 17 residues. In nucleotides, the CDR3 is TGTGCCAGCAGCCAAGTCTTCCTGACAGGGGACTCCTACGAGCAGTACTTC. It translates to CASSQVFLTGDSYEQYF.

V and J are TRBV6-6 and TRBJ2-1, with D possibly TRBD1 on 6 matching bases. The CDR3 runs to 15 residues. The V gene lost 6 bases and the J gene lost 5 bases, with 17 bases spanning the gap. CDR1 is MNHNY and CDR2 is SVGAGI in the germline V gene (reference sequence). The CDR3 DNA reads TGTGCCAGCAGGATCCAGGGACAAGAAGACAATGAGCAGTTCTTC. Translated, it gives CASRIQGQEDNEQFF.